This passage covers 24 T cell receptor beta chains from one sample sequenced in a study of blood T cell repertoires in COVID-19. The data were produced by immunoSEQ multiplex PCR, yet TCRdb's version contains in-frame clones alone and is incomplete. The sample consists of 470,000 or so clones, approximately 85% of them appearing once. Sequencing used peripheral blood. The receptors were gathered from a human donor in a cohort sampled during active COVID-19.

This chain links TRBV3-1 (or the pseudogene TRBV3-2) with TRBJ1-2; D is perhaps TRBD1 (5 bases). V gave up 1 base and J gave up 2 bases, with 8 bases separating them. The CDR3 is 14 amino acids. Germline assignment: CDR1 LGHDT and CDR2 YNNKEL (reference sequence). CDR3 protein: CASSQVAGNYGYTF. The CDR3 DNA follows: TGTGCCAGCAGCCAAGTGGCAGGGAACTATGGCTACACCTTC.

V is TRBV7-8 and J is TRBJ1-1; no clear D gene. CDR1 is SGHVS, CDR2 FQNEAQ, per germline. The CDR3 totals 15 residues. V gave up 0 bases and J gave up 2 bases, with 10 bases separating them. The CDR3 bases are TGTGCCAGCAGCTTAGCGCCAGGATCCAACACTGAAGCTTTCTTT. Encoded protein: CASSLAPGSNTEAFF.

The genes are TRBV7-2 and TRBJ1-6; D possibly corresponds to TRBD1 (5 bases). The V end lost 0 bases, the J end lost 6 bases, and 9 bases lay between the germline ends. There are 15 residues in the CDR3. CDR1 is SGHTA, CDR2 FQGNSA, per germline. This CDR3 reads CASSLARQPNSPLHF. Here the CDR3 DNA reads TGTGCCAGCAGCTTAGCCCGACAGCCTAATTCACCCCTCCACTTT.

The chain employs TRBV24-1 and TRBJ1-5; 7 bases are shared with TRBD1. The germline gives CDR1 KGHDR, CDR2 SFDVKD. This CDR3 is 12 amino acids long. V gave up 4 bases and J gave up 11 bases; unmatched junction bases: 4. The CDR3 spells CATSDADRAQHF. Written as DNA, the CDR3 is TGTGCCACCAGTGACGCCGACAGGGCCCAGCATTTT.

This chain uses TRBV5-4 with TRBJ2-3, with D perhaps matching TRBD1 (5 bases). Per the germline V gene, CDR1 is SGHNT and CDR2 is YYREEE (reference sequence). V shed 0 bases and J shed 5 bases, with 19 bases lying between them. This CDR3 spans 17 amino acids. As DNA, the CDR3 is TGTGCCAGCAGCTTGGCCCTGATGGGGCGGAATTTAGATACGCAGTATTTT. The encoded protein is CASSLALMGRNLDTQYF.

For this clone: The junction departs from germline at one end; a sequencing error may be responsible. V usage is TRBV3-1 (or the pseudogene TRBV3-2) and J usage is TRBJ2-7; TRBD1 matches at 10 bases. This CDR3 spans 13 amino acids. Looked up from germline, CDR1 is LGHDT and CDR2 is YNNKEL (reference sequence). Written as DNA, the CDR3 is TGTGCCAGCAGCCAAGAAGGCGGGACAGGGGTCAACTTC. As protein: CASSQEGGTGVNF.

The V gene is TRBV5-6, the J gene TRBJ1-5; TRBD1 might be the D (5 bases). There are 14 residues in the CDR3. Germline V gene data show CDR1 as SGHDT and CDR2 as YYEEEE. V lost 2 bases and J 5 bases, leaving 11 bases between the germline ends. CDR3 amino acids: CASSFAGIDQPQHF. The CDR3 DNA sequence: TGTGCCAGCAGCTTCGCAGGGATCGATCAGCCCCAGCATTTT. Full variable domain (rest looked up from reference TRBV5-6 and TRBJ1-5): DAGVTQSPTHLIKTRGQQVTLRCSPKSGHDTVSWYQQALGQGPQFIFQYYEEEERQRGNFPDRFSGHQFPNYSSELNVNALLLGDSALYLCASSFAGIDQPQHFGDGTRLSIL.

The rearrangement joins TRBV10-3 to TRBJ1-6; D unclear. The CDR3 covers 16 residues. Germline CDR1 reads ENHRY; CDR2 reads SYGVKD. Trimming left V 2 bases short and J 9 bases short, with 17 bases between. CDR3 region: CAISETDPKEGSPLHF. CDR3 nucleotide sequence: TGTGCCATCAGTGAGACCGATCCCAAGGAGGGTTCACCCCTCCACTTT.

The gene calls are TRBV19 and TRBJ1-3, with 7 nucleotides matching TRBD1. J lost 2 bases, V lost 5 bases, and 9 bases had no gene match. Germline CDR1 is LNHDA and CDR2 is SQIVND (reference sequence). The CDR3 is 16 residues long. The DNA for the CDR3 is TGTGCCAGTAGTCCTCAGACAGGGCTACCTGGAAACACCATATATTTT. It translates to CASSPQTGLPGNTIYF. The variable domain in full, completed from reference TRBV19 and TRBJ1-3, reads DGGITQSPKYLFRKEGQNVTLSCEQNLNHDAMYWYRQDPGQGLRLIYYSQIVNDFQKGDIAEGYSVSREKKESFPLTVTSAQKNPTAFYLCASSPQTGLPGNTIYFGEGSWLTVV.

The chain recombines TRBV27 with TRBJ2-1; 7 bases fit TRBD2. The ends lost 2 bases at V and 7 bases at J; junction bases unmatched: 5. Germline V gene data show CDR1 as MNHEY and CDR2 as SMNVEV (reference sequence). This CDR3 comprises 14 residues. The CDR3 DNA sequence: TGTGCCAGCAGTTTAATGCGGGAGTCTAATGAGCAGTTCTTC. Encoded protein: CASSLMRESNEQFF.

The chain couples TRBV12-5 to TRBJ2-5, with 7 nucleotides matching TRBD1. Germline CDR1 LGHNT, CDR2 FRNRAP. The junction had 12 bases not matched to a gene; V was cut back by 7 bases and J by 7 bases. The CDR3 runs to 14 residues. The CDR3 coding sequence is TGTGCTAGTGCCCAAACAGGGGATGGCGGGACCCAGTACTTC. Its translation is CASAQTGDGGTQYF.

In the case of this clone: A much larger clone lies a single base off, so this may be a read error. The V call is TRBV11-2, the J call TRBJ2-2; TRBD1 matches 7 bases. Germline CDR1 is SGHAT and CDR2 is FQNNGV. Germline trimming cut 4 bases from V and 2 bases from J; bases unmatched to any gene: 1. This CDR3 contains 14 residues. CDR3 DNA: TGTGCCAGCAGCTGGGACAGTAACACCGGGGAGCTGTTTTTT. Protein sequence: CASSWDSNTGELFF.

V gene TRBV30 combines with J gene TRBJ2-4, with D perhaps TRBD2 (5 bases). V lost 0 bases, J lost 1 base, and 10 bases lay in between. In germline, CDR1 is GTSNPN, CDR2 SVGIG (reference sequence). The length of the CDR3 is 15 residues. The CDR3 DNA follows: TGTGCCTGGAGTGTACCGAGGAGGGCCAAAAACATTCAGTACTTC. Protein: CAWSVPRRAKNIQYF.

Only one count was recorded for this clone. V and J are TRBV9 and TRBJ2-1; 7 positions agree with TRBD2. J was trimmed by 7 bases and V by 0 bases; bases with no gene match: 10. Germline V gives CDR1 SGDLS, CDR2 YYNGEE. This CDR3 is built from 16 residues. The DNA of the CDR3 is TGTGCCAGCAGCGTAGATCTAGCGGCAGTACCAAATGAGCAGTTCTTC. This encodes CASSVDLAAVPNEQFF. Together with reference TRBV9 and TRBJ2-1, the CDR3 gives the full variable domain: DSGVTQTPKHLITATGQRVTLRCSPRSGDLSVYWYQQSLDQGLQFLIQYYNGEERAKGNILERFSAQQFPDLHSELNLSSLELGDSALYFCASSVDLAAVPNEQFFGPGTRLTVL.

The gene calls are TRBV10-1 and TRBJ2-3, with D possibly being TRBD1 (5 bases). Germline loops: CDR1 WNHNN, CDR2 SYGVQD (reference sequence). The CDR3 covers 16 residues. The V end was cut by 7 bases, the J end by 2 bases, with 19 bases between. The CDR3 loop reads CASTINPRDDTDTQYF. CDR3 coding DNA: TGCGCCAGCACGATAAACCCCAGGGATGACACAGATACGCAGTATTTT.

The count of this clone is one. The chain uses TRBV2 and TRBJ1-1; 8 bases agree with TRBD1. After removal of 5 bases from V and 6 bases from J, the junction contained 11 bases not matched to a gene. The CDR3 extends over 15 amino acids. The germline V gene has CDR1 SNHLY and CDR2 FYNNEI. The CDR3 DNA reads TGTGCCAGCAGTCCAGGGGGCGCTGGGGGGGCTGAAGCTTTCTTT. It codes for CASSPGGAGGAEAFF.

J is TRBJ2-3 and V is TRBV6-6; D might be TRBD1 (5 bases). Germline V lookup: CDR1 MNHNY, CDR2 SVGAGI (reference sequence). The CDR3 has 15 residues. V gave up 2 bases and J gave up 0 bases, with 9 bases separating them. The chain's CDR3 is CASSYRGTSTDTQYF. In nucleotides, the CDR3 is TGTGCCAGCAGTTACAGGGGCACTAGCACAGATACGCAGTATTTT.

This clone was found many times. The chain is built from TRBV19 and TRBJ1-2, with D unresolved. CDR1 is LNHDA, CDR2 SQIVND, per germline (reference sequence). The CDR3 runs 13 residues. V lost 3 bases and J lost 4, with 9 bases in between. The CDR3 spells CASSITATYGYTF. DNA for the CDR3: TGTGCCAGTAGTATCACAGCCACCTATGGCTACACCTTC.

CDR3 residues: CASSKRTATTGELFF. The CDR3 bases are TGTGCCAGCAGCAAAAGGACAGCCACCACCGGGGAGCTGTTTTTT. The V gene is TRBV7-2, the J gene TRBJ2-2; tentatively, D is TRBD1 (6 bases). Germline assignment: CDR1 SGHTA and CDR2 FQGNSA. V shed 5 bases and J shed 4 bases, with 14 bases lying between them. The CDR3 is 15 amino acids.

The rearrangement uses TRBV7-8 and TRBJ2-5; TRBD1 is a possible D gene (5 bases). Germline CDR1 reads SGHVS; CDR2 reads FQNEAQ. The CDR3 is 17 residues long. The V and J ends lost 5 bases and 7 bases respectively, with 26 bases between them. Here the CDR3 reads CASSQSRPQVPQGTQYF. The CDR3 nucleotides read TGTGCCAGCAGCCAGTCCCGGCCGCAGGTTCCTCAGGGGACCCAGTACTTC.

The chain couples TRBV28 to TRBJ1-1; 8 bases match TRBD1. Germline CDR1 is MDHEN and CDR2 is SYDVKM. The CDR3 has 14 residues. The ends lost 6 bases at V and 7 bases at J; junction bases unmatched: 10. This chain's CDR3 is CASSTTGVYVEAFF. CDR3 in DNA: TGTGCCAGCAGCACGACAGGGGTTTATGTTGAAGCTTTCTTT.

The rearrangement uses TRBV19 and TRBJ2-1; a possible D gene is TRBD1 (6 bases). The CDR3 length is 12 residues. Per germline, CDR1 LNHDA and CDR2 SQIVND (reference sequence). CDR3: CARDITYNEQFF. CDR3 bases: TGTGCGAGGGACATTACCTACAATGAGCAGTTCTTC.

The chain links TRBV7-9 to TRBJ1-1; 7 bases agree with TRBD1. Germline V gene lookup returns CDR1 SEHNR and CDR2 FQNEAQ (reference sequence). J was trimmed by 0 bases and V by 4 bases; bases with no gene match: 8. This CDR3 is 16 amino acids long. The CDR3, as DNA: TGTGCCAGCAGCTCATGGACAGGCGATCTGAACACTGAAGCTTTCTTT. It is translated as CASSSWTGDLNTEAFF.

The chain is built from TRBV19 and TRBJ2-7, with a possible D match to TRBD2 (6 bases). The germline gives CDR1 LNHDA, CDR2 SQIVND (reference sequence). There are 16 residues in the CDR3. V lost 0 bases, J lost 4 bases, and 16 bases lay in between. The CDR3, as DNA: TGTGCCAGTAGTATAGATCCCTCCGGGAGATCGTACGAGCAGTACTTC. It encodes CASSIDPSGRSYEQYF.